This TCR beta chain was sequenced during a study of OX40 agonist ivuxolimab in advanced cancers. Study at large: At doses from 0.01 to 10 mg/kg, patients were given intravenous ivuxolimab every 2 weeks.

This CDR3 is built from 14 residues. Germline loops: CDR1 SGHVS, CDR2 FQNEAQ. V was trimmed by 5 bases and J by 10 bases, leaving 18 bases between them. Sequencing used immunoSEQ multiplex PCR; TCRdb keeps in-frame clones, though not all of them. The sample holds approximately 81,000 clones, around 87% seen once. The TCR was taken from an adult with an advanced solid tumor such as melanoma, head and neck, liver or kidney cancer. The specimen comprised CD4+ or CD8+ T cells sorted from blood, sampled in a trial of the OX40 agonist ivuxolimab. V and J are TRBV7-8 and TRBJ2-1; D gene ambiguous. This CDR3 is CASSHLNGEGEQFF. The CDR3, as DNA: TGTGCCAGCAGCCACCTCAATGGGGAAGGGGAGCAGTTCTTC.